Reported below is one TCR beta chain. Its antigen is not identified. This specimen comes from a study of cytomegalovirus exposure and HLA in healthy donors. Broader study findings: Per a later analysis, HLA-associated TCR beta chains showed more clonal expansion than other, equally common TCR beta chains. The productive fraction for most TCR beta V segments was about 87% or about 30% in an earlier analysis. Sequencing likely generated an artifact that appeared as a cluster of highly shared sequence variants. The investigators catalogued under 200 TCR beta chains as cytomegalovirus-associated.

This PCR relied on a set of 60 Vbeta primers and 13 Jbeta primers. Clones were read by immunoSEQ multiplex PCR, and TCRdb kept only the in-frame ones, dropping some. Among about 100,000 clones listed, approximately 76% were seen once. This clonotype was sampled from a woman in her fifties or sixties in good health and CMV-seropositive. Sequencing was carried out using PBMCs.

The CDR3 region is CASSLVGTGVVDTQYF. In nucleotides, the CDR3 is TGCGCCAGCAGCTTGGTAGGGACAGGAGTAGTAGATACGCAGTATTTT. The chain links TRBV5-1 to TRBJ2-3; 8 bases align to TRBD1. Germline V gives CDR1 SGHRS, CDR2 YFSETQ. With 0 bases clipped from V and 5 bases from J, the junction kept 8 bases outside the gene matches. This CDR3 contains 16 residues.